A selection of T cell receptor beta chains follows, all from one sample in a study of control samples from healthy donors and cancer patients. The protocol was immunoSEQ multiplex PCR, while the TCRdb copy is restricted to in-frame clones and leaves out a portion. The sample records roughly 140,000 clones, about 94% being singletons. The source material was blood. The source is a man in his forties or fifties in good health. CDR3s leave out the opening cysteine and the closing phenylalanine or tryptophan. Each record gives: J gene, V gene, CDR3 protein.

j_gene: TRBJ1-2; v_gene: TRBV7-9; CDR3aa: ASSFGQMSGYT
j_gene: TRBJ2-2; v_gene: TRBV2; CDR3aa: ASSGQGGTGELF
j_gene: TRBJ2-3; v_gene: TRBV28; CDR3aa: ASSQGLAGDTQY
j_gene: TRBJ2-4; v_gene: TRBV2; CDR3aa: ASSDRGGSTAQY
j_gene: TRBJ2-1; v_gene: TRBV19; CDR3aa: ATGTWRGEQF
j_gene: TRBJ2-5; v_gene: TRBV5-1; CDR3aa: ASSVLGREEETQY
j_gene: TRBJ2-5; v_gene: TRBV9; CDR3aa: ASSVVPSGGETQY
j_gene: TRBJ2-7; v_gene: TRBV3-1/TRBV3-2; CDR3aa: ASSQSSSEQY
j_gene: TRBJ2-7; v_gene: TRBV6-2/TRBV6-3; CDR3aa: ASSYPLGSGWDYEQY
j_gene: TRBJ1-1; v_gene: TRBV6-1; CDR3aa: ASSQGGGFEITEAF
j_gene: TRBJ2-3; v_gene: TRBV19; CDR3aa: ASGGLAGGVDTQY
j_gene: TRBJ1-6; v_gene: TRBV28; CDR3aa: ASSARTYRVSYNSPLH
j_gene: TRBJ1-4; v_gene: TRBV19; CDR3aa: ASSSRQSTNEKLF
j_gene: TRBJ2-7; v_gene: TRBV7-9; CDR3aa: ASSLGGGPNEQY
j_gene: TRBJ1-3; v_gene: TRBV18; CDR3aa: ASSPSETGTIY
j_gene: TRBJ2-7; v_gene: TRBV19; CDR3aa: ASSISPKGPYEQY
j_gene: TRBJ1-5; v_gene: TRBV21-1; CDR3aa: ASLIGPWGNQPQH
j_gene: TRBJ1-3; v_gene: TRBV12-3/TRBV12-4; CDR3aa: ASSRAGGNTIY
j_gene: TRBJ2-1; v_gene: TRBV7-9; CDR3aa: ASSQGGTSGNRSYNEQF
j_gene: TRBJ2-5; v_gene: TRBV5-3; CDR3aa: ARSYLEGGERETQY
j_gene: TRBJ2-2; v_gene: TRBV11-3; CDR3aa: ASSSRGANTGELF
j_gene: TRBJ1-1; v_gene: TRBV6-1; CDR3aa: ASSEAGGITEAF
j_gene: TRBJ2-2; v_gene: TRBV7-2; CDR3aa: ASRVLGGELF